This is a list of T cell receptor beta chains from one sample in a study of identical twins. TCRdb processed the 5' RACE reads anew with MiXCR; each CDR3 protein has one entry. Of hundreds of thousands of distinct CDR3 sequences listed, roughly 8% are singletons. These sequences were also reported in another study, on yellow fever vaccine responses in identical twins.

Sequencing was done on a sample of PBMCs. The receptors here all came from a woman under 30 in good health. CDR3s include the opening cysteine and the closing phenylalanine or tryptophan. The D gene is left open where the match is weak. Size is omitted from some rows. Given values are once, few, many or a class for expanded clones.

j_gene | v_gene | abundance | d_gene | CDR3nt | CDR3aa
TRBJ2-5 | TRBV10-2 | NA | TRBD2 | TGCGCCAGCAGTGATCCAACCGGGGGGGAAACGTACCAAGAGACCCAGTACTTC | CASSDPTGGETYQETQYF
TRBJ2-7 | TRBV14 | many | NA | TGTGCCAGCAGCCAAACAGGGTTCGAGCAGTACTTC | CASSQTGFEQYF
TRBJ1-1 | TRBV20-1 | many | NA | TGCAGTGCTAGTAATACGGCGACTGAAGCTTTCTTT | CSASNTATEAFF
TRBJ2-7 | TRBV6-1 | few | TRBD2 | TGTGCCAGCAGGGTCGGGAGGGATACCAACTACGAGCAGTACTTC | CASRVGRDTNYEQYF
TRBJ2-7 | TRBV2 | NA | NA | TGTGCCAGCAGTGAACAGACACTGCAGTACTTC | CASSEQTLQYF
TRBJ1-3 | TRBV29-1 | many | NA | TGCAGCGTTGGTCACTCTGGAAACACCATATATTTT | CSVGHSGNTIYF
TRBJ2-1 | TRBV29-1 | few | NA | TGCAGCGTTGGACCTCGACCGGAGTTCTTC | CSVGPRPEFF
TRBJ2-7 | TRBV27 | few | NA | TGTGCCAGCAGTTCTAACAGGTTCGAGCAGTACTTC | CASSSNRFEQYF
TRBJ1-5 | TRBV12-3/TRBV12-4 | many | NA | TGTGCCAGCACTATCGGGGTCGGGGGGCCCCAGCATTTT | CASTIGVGGPQHF
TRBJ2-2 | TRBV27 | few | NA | TGTGCCAGCAGGCTACAGGGACACGGGGAGCTGTTTTTT | CASRLQGHGELFF
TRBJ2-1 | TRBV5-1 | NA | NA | TGCGCCAGCAGCCCAGCACCCATACAGCCCCACAATGAGCAGTTCTTC | CASSPAPIQPHNEQFF
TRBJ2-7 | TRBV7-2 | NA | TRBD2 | TGTGCCAGCAGCCCCCGGACTAGCGTCGCCTACGAGCAGTACTTC | CASSPRTSVAYEQYF
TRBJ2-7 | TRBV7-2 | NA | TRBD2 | TGTGCCAGCAGCTTAGAGGGGCGGGAGCTCTCCTACGAGCAGTACTTC | CASSLEGRELSYEQYF
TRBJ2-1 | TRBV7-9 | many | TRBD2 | TGTGCCAGCAGCCGGACTAGCGGTTCCTACAATGAGCAGTTCTTC | CASSRTSGSYNEQFF
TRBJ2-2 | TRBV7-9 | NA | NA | TGTGCCAGCACATGGGGGCCAGGCTCACGGACCGGGGAGCTGTTTTTT | CASTWGPGSRTGELFF
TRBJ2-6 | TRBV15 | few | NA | TGTGCCACCAGCAGACAGGGATCTGGGGCCAACGTCCTGACTTTC | CATSRQGSGANVLTF
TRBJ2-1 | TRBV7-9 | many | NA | TGTGCCAGCAGCTTAGCACGCGACAATGAGCAGTTCTTC | CASSLARDNEQFF
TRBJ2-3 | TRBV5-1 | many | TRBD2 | TGCGCCAGCAGCTCCCAAGCGGGACTACTCACGAATACGCAGTATTTT | CASSSQAGLLTNTQYF
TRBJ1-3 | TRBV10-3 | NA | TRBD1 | TGTGCCATCGGGACAGACTCTGGAAACACCATATATTTT | CAIGTDSGNTIYF
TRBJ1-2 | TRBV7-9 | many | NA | TGTGCCAGCAGCTTAGTGGGGGGGCAGGGCTACACCTTC | CASSLVGGQGYTF
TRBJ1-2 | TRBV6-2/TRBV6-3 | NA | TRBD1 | TGTGCCAGCAGCCTATCGGGACAGGGGAATGGCTACACCTTC | CASSLSGQGNGYTF
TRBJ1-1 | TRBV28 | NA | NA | TGTGCCAGCAGTTTGTACGCTGAAGCTTTCTTT | CASSLYAEAFF
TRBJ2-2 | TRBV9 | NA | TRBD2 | TGTGCCAGCAGCGTACACACAGGACTAGCGGACACCGGGGAGCTGTTTTTT | CASSVHTGLADTGELFF
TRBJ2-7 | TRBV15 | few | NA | TGTGCCACCAGCAGAGATCCCGGGGGTGCCTACGAGCAGTACTTC | CATSRDPGGAYEQYF
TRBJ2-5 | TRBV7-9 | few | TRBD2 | TGTGCCAGCAGCAGATCCGGGACTAGCGGGGTGGAGACCCAGTACTTC | CASSRSGTSGVETQYF
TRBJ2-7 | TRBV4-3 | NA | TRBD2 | TGCGCCAGCAGCCAAGATACAACGGGAGGCTACGAGCAGTACTTC | CASSQDTTGGYEQYF
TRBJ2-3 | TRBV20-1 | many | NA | TGCAGTCTACGAAGACTTAAGGTGGGAGATACGCAGTATTTT | CSLRRLKVGDTQYF
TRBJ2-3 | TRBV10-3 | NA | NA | TGTGCCATCAATAAGGGGGAGAGGGCAGATACGCAGTATTTT | CAINKGERADTQYF
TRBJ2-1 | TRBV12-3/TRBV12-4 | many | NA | TGTGCCAGCAAAGGAGATGAGCAGTTCTTC | CASKGDEQFF
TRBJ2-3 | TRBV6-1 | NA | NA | TGTGCCAGCAAAGAGGAGGGCCTCACAGATACGCAGTATTTT | CASKEEGLTDTQYF
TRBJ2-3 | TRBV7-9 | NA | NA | TGTGCCAGCAGTTCAGACCTAGCGACAGATACGCAGTATTTT | CASSSDLATDTQYF
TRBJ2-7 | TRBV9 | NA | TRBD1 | TGTGCCAGCAGCGTAGGTAGTGGACAGGGTAGCAACGAGCAGTACTTC | CASSVGSGQGSNEQYF
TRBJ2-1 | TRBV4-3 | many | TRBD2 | TGCGCCAGCAGCCAAGATTTAAGCGGGAGCTCCTACAATGAGCAGTTCTTC | CASSQDLSGSSYNEQFF
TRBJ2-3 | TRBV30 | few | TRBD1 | TGTGCCTGGCTTCCCGGGACAGGGCCAGATACGCAGTATTTT | CAWLPGTGPDTQYF
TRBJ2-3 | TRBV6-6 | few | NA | TGTGCCAGCGGAAGCGAGCGCACAGATACGCAGTATTTT | CASGSERTDTQYF
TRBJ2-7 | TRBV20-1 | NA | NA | TGCAGTGCTGTATACGGGACACAATACGAGCAGTACTTC | CSAVYGTQYEQYF
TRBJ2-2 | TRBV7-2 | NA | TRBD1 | TGTGCCAGCAGTCAAACAGGGGGCGCGACCGGGGAGCTGTTTTTT | CASSQTGGATGELFF
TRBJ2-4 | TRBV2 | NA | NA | TGTGCCACCAGATCGCGGTATAGCGTCAAAAACATTCAGTACTTC | CATRSRYSVKNIQYF
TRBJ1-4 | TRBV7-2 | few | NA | TGTGCCAGCAGCTTTGTGTTAGGAGCAACTAATGAAAAACTGTTTTTT | CASSFVLGATNEKLFF
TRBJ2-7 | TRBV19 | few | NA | TGTGCCAGTAGTCCCCGGGGCAGGCAAACCTACGAGCAGTACTTC | CASSPRGRQTYEQYF
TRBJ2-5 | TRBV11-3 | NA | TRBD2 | TGTGCCAGCAGCTTGGGGGCTAGCGGGGGAAAAGAGACCCAGTACTTC | CASSLGASGGKETQYF
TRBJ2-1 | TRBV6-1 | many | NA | TGTGCCAGCGGTAGGGGGGAAAGCCTAGAGCAGTTCTTC | CASGRGESLEQFF
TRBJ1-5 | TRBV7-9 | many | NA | TGTGCCAGCAGCTTACTCAATCAGCCCCAGCATTTT | CASSLLNQPQHF
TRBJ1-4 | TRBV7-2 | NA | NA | TGTGCCAGCAGCTTAGCGGTACGGGATAATGAAAAACTGTTTTTT | CASSLAVRDNEKLFF
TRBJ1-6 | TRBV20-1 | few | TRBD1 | TGCAGTGCTAGTGAAGGGACAGGGAGGAATTCACCCCTCCACTTT | CSASEGTGRNSPLHF
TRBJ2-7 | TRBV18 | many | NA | TGTGCCAGCTCACCCCTAACAGCCTACGAGCAGTACTTC | CASSPLTAYEQYF
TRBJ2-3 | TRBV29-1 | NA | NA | TGCAGCGTGGCGGTGACTAGCACAGATACGCAGTATTTT | CSVAVTSTDTQYF
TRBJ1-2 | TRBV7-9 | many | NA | TGTGCCAGCAGCTTTGGGGACGGCCAAAAGTTCACCTTC | CASSFGDGQKFTF
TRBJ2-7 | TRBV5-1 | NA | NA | TGCGCCAGCAGCCCAAACTCGGGGCCCGAGCAGTACTTC | CASSPNSGPEQYF
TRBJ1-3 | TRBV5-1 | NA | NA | TGCGCCAGCAGCTCCCCCGCTGGAAACACCATATATTTT | CASSSPAGNTIYF
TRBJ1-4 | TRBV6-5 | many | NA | TGTGCCAGCAGTTACGCCGGGTCTAATGAAAAACTGTTTTTT | CASSYAGSNEKLFF
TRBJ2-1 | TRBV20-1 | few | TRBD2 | TGCAGTGCTGCCGGGACTAGCGGGAGGGCCCCCTACAATGAGCAGTTCTTC | CSAAGTSGRAPYNEQFF
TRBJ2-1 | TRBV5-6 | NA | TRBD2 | TGTGCCAGCAGCCATAGCGGGATTAGCTACAATGAGCAGTTCTTC | CASSHSGISYNEQFF
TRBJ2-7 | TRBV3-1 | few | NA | TGTGCCAGCAGCCCAAAACGGGCATACGAGCAGTACTTC | CASSPKRAYEQYF
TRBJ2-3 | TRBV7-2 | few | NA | TGTGCCAGCAGCTTAACCGGGACTGTAGATACGCAGTATTTT | CASSLTGTVDTQYF
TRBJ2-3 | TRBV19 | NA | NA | TGTGCCAGTAGCCCAGCGCGGGACAGCGTAAAACAGTATTTT | CASSPARDSVKQYF
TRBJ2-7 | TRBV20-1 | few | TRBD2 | TGCAGTGCTAGAGCCCCATCGAGAGCGGGGGTCGTTTACGAGCAGTACTTC | CSARAPSRAGVVYEQYF
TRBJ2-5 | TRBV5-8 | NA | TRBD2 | TGTGCCAGCAGCTTTCATCGGCGGGAGGGCCGGGAGACCCAGTACTTC | CASSFHRREGRETQYF
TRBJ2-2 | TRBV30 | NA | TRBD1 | TGTGCCCGGACAGGGGTCACCGGGGAGCTGTTTTTT | CARTGVTGELFF